The present T cell receptor (beta chain) was sequenced within a study of blood T cell repertoires in COVID-19. The wider study: Sample material is recorded as cDNA or gDNA derived from T cells, B-cell-depleted T cells, or PBMCs.

The table came from immunoSEQ multiplex PCR; TCRdb's copy has only in-frame clones and leaves some out. The sample yields 95,000 to 100,000 clones, more than 65% seen once. V was clipped by 3 bases and J by 6 bases; unmatched bases: 8. The CDR3 is 16 amino acids. CDR1 and CDR2 (germline): SGHNT, YYREEE (reference sequence). The receptor was isolated from a woman older than 75 with acute or convalescent COVID-19. The material sequenced was peripheral blood. V gene TRBV5-4 combines with J gene TRBJ2-2; 10 bases are shared with TRBD1. CDR3 nucleotides: TGTGCCAGCAGCTCCCCCCGGGACAGGGGACCCGGGGAGCTGTTTTTT. This encodes CASSSPRDRGPGELFF.